This T cell receptor (beta chain) was observed in a study of T cell repertoires in cytomegalovirus infection. TCRdb ran MiXCR on the reads and lists one entry per CDR3 protein. The table includes some 900,000 distinct CDR3 sequences, approximately 29% detected once. General study findings and limits: The study found HLA-C-restricted CMV-specific TCR beta clonotypes dominating the ex vivo response.

Of note for this clonotype: The antigen is unknown.

The CDR3 loop spans 13 amino acids. Trimming cost V 0 bases and J 5 bases, with 7 bases left between them. The germline gives CDR1 LGHNA, CDR2 YNFKEQ. The sequencing here drew on cultured CD8+ T cells from PBMCs, taken from culture after CMV antigen stimulation. V and J are TRBV4-2 and TRBJ2-5; D remains ambiguous. This clonotype originated in a human donor in good health (CMV status not recorded). Some clones in this sample may be carry-over from other donors' samples. The CDR3 nucleotides are TGTGCCAGCAGCCAAGATAACGGCGAGACCCAGTACTTC. Its protein product is CASSQDNGETQYF.